These T cell receptor beta chains were read from a single sample in a study of T cells after yellow fever vaccination. In TCRdb, the 5' RACE reads were re-called with MiXCR into one record per CDR3 protein. Of some 600,000 distinct CDR3 sequences in the sample, about 15% are singletons; the top ten hold 15% to 20%. Specimen: PBMCs, collected more than 4 days after the first yellow fever vaccination. The receptors originated from a man aged 18 to 35 who received the YFV17D yellow fever vaccine. Each CDR3 is given with its conserved first and last residue. The D gene is left open where the match is weak. Expanded clones are given a class, and other clones once, few, many or no size at all.

>TRBV5-1|-|TRBJ2-5|-
CASRYTYQETQYF
TGCGCCAGCCGTTATACGTACCAAGAGACCCAGTACTTC
>TRBV29-1|-|TRBJ2-7|TRBD2
CSVEGGKPYEQYF
TGCAGCGTTGAGGGGGGGAAGCCCTACGAGCAGTACTTC
>TRBV15|few|TRBJ2-1|-
CATSNVQGYNEQFF
TGTGCCACCAGCAACGTCCAGGGGTACAATGAGCAGTTCTTC
>TRBV5-1|few|TRBJ2-1|TRBD1
CASSLSRGQGNNEQFF
TGCGCCAGCAGCTTAAGTAGGGGACAGGGTAACAATGAGCAGTTCTTC
>TRBV5-6|many|TRBJ2-1|-
CASSLEVGDEQFF
TGTGCCAGCAGCTTGGAGGTCGGCGATGAGCAGTTCTTC
>TRBV5-1|-|TRBJ2-5|TRBD1
CASSGGQLKETQYF
TGCGCCAGCAGCGGGGGACAGCTAAAGGAGACCCAGTACTTC
>TRBV7-2|-|TRBJ2-2|-
CASSQSGLYTGELFF
TGTGCCAGCAGCCAGTCGGGCTTATACACCGGGGAGCTGTTTTTT
>TRBV2|few|TRBJ2-2|-
CASSILTGELFF
TGTGCCAGTAGTATTCTCACCGGGGAGCTGTTTTTT
>TRBV20-1|-|TRBJ2-3|-
CSARAGDSSDTQYF
TGCAGTGCTAGAGCCGGCGACAGCTCAGATACGCAGTATTTT
>TRBV21-1|once|TRBJ1-3|-
CASGPDRVSGNTIYF
TGTGCCAGCGGACCCGACAGGGTCTCTGGAAACACCATATATTTT
>TRBV7-2|few|TRBJ1-4|-
CASSLRGPTNEKLFF
TGTGCCAGCAGCTTAAGAGGACCAACTAATGAAAAACTGTTTTTT
>TRBV7-9|-|TRBJ2-3|TRBD2
CASSLVLAGADTQYF
TGTGCCAGCAGCTTAGTACTAGCGGGGGCAGATACGCAGTATTTT
>TRBV5-1|many|TRBJ2-7|-
CASSGGPLGEQYF
TGCGCCAGCAGCGGGGGTCCCTTGGGAGAGCAGTACTTC
>TRBV9|few|TRBJ1-2|-
CASSRTPNREGDYGYTF
TGTGCCAGCAGTCGTACCCCAAACAGGGAGGGGGACTATGGCTACACCTTC
>TRBV4-3|few|TRBJ1-4|-
CASSQEWQKNEKLFF
TGCGCCAGCAGCCAAGAGTGGCAGAAGAATGAAAAACTGTTTTTT
>TRBV6-1|many|TRBJ1-2|-
CASIKSGPKGYTF
TGTGCCAGCATCAAGTCGGGACCCAAAGGCTACACCTTC
>TRBV7-2|few|TRBJ1-2|-
CASSFYSGNYGYTF
TGTGCCAGCAGCTTTTATTCAGGGAACTATGGCTACACCTTC
>TRBV2|few|TRBJ2-7|TRBD2
CASLAGVVSYEQYF
TGTGCCAGCCTAGCGGGGGTTGTCTCCTACGAGCAGTACTTC
>TRBV9|few|TRBJ2-3|-
CASSVGVRTTDTQYF
TGTGCCAGCAGCGTAGGGGTCCGGACAACAGATACGCAGTATTTT
>TRBV11-2|-|TRBJ2-1|-
CASSPSLAGSYNEQFF
TGTGCCAGCAGCCCGTCCTTGGCGGGCTCCTACAATGAGCAGTTCTTC
>TRBV13|many|TRBJ2-5|-
CASSLWEKETQYF
TGTGCCAGCAGCTTATGGGAGAAAGAGACCCAGTACTTC
>TRBV12-3/TRBV12-4|-|TRBJ1-3|-
CASSFAGNGNTIYF
TGTGCCAGCAGTTTTGCAGGGAACGGAAACACCATATATTTT
>TRBV7-3|-|TRBJ2-3|-
CASSLTTGGGTDTQYF
TGTGCCAGCAGCTTAACGACCGGGGGCGGCACAGATACGCAGTATTTT
>TRBV28|many|TRBJ1-5|-
CASSGGGSNQPQHF
TGTGCCAGCAGCGGGGGCGGTAGCAATCAGCCCCAGCATTTT
>TRBV29-1|-|TRBJ2-3|-
CSVGQGGTDTQYF
TGCAGCGTAGGGCAGGGAGGCACAGATACGCAGTATTTT
>TRBV20-1|-|TRBJ1-5|TRBD1
CSARDRLASQHF
TGCAGTGCTCGGGACAGACTGGCGTCCCAGCATTTT
>TRBV2|-|TRBJ2-7|-
CATILGQNYEQYF
TGTGCCACTATACTTGGGCAGAACTACGAGCAGTACTTC
>TRBV19|-|TRBJ2-1|TRBD2
CASSPPGTSGDNEQFF
TGTGCCAGCAGTCCGCCCGGGACTAGCGGGGACAATGAGCAGTTCTTC
>TRBV4-2|-|TRBJ2-5|-
CASSQTGTEKETQYF
TGTGCCAGCAGCCAAACCGGGACGGAGAAAGAGACCCAGTACTTC
>TRBV3-1|-|TRBJ1-2|-
CASSDRGREKGYTF
TGTGCCAGCAGCGATCGCGGTCGGGAGAAGGGCTACACCTTC
>TRBV29-1|-|TRBJ2-7|-
CSAAIQVARYEQYF
TGCAGCGCAGCTATACAGGTGGCAAGATACGAGCAGTACTTC
>TRBV19|-|TRBJ2-1|-
CASSIKAGPRPYNEQFF
TGTGCCAGTAGTATTAAAGCTGGACCGCGCCCCTACAATGAGCAGTTCTTC
>TRBV5-6|-|TRBJ1-4|-
CASSLDGRKLFF
TGTGCCAGCAGCTTAGATGGGAGAAAACTGTTTTTT
>TRBV6-1|-|TRBJ2-2|-
CASSHDFYTGELFF
TGTGCCAGCAGCCACGACTTCTACACCGGGGAGCTGTTTTTT
>TRBV25-1|few|TRBJ2-5|TRBD1
CASSGLPGQPREETQYF
TGTGCCAGCAGTGGCCTCCCGGGACAGCCGAGGGAAGAGACCCAGTACTTC
>TRBV7-2|few|TRBJ2-5|-
CASSFIQFVGSGRAQYF
TGTGCCAGCAGCTTTATTCAATTCGTCGGGAGCGGGCGGGCCCAGTACTTC
>TRBV5-6|-|TRBJ2-1|TRBD2
CASGLRGLVGNEQFF
TGTGCCAGCGGACTCCGCGGACTAGTAGGCAATGAGCAGTTCTTC
>TRBV4-2|few|TRBJ2-7|-
CASSPTLAAGVYEQYF
TGTGCCAGCAGCCCTACCCTGGCGGCTGGTGTCTACGAGCAGTACTTC
>TRBV2|few|TRBJ2-7|TRBD2
CASSDSIGLGVSYEQYF
TGTGCCAGCAGTGACTCAATTGGACTAGGTGTCTCCTACGAGCAGTACTTC
>TRBV9|few|TRBJ2-3|-
CASSVGQVPSTDTQYF
TGTGCCAGCAGCGTAGGACAGGTCCCTAGCACAGATACGCAGTATTTT
>TRBV6-5|few|TRBJ2-3|TRBD1
CASRLQQGATDTQYF
TGTGCCAGCAGATTACAACAGGGGGCTACAGATACGCAGTATTTT
>TRBV7-6|many|TRBJ2-1|-
CASSLRGYNEQFF
TGTGCCAGCAGTTTAAGGGGGTACAATGAGCAGTTCTTC
>TRBV20-1|few|TRBJ2-5|TRBD2
CSASPGDYEETQYF
TGCAGTGCTAGCCCGGGGGACTACGAAGAGACCCAGTACTTC
>TRBV2|-|TRBJ2-5|TRBD1
CASSETGWGTQYF
TGTGCCAGCAGTGAGACAGGGTGGGGGACCCAGTACTTC
>TRBV5-1|many|TRBJ2-5|-
CASSLAPGTQETQYF
TGCGCCAGCAGCTTGGCCCCGGGAACCCAAGAGACCCAGTACTTC
>TRBV3-1|-|TRBJ2-7|-
CASSQARGHEQYF
TGTGCCAGCAGCCAAGCCAGGGGCCACGAGCAGTACTTC
>TRBV5-1|many|TRBJ2-5|-
CASSPGAGAWETQYF
TGCGCCAGCAGCCCGGGGGCAGGGGCTTGGGAGACCCAGTACTTC